This entry lists 2 T cell receptor beta chains sequenced from one sample in a study of response to subunit inactivated influenza vaccine. Via MiXCR, TCRdb re-called the RT-PCR reads, giving one row per CDR3 protein. The sample holds 500,000 to 750,000 distinct CDR3 sequences, 14% seen once. Source: PBMCs from blood, taken about 12 days after vaccination. The receptors stem from a man in his fifties or sixties who received an inactivated influenza vaccine.

This clonotype showed up just a few times. One end of the junction is discordant with germline, which a read error may explain. This chain joins TRBV4-2 and TRBJ2-3; 7 positions agree with TRBD2. This CDR3 has 13 amino acids. Germline CDR1 reads LGHNA; CDR2 reads YNFKEQ. The CDR3 protein is CASSQAGLDPQYF. CDR3 bases: TGTGCCAGCAGCCAAGCCGGACTAGATCCGCAGTATTTT.

The rearrangement joins TRBV12-3 or TRBV12-4 to TRBJ2-1; D gene ambiguous. This CDR3 is built from 13 residues. Trimming shortened V by 5 bases and J by 5 bases, and 10 bases separated the two germline ends. This CDR3 reads CASSTWTNNEQFF. The CDR3 DNA sequence: TGTGCCAGCAGTACCTGGACCAACAATGAGCAGTTCTTC.